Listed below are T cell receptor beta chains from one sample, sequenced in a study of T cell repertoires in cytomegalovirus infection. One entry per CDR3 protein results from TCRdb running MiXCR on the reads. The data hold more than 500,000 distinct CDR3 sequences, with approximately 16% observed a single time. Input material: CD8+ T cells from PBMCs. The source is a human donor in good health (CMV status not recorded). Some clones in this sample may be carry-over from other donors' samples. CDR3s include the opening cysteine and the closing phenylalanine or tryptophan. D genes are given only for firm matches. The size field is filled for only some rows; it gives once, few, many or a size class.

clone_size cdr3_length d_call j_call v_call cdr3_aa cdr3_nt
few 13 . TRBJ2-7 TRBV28 CASSLNGFGEQYF TGTGCCAGCAGTTTGAACGGGTTTGGCGAGCAGTACTTC
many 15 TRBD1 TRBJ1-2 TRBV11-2 CASSLGTGGGYGYTF TGTGCCAGCAGCTTAGGCACAGGGGGTGGCTATGGCTACACCTTC
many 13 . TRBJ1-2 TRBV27 CASSLTASYGYTF TGTGCCAGCAGCCTGACAGCATCCTATGGCTACACCTTC
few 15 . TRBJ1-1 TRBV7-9 CASSLPQGSNTEAFF TGTGCCAGCAGCCTACCTCAGGGGTCGAACACTGAAGCTTTCTTT
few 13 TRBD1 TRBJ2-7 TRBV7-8 CASSFRGHNEQYF TGTGCCAGCAGCTTCAGGGGGCATAACGAGCAGTACTTC
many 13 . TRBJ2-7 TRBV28 CASSRPVSYEQYF TGTGCCAGCAGTCGCCCGGTCTCCTACGAGCAGTACTTC
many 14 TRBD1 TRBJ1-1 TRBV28 CASSPNRGNTEAFF TGTGCCAGCAGCCCTAACAGGGGGAACACTGAAGCTTTCTTT
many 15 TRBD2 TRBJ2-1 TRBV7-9 CASSPRAGEGDEQFF TGTGCCAGCAGCCCCAGGGCGGGAGAAGGCGATGAGCAGTTCTTC
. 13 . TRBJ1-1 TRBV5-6 CASRPMGNTEAFF TGTGCCAGCAGGCCAATGGGGAACACTGAAGCTTTCTTT
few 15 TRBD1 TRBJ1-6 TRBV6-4 CASSGPGQNNSPLHF TGTGCCAGCAGTGGCCCGGGACAGAATAATTCACCCCTCCACTTT
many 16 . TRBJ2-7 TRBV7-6 CASSRRGGGGPNEQYF TGTGCCAGCAGCCGCCGCGGGGGTGGGGGGCCCAACGAGCAGTACTTC
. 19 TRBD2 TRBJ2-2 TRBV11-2 CASSLELSGGSTLGGELFF TGTGCCAGCAGCTTAGAATTGTCGGGAGGGAGCACCCTAGGGGGGGAGCTGTTTTTT
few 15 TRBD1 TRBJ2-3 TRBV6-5 CASKSGTGVTDTQYF TGTGCCAGCAAATCCGGGACAGGGGTTACAGATACGCAGTATTTT
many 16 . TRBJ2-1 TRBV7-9 CASSSTDPSSYNEQFF TGTGCCAGCAGCTCCACGGACCCGAGCTCCTACAATGAGCAGTTCTTC
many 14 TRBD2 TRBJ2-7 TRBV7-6 CASSLGILAGGQYF TGTGCCAGCAGCTTAGGTATACTAGCGGGAGGGCAGTACTTC
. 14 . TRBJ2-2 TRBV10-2 CASSEGTNTGELFF TGCGCCAGCAGTGAGGGGACCAACACCGGGGAGCTGTTTTTT
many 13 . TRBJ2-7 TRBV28 CASSFNTGYEQYF TGTGCCAGCAGTTTTAATACGGGCTACGAGCAGTACTTC
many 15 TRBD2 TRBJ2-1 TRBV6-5 CASSYSGGRANEQFF TGTGCCAGCAGTTACTCGGGCGGGAGGGCGAATGAGCAGTTCTTC
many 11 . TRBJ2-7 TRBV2 CASSPGREQYF TGTGCCAGCAGCCCTGGACGGGAGCAGTACTTC
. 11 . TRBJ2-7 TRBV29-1 CSVEGLAEQYF TGCAGCGTTGAAGGTCTAGCTGAGCAGTACTTC
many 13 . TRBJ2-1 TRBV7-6 CASSATNYNEQFF TGTGCCAGCAGCGCGACTAATTACAATGAGCAGTTCTTC
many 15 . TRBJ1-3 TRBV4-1 CASSQERNSGNTIYF TGCGCCAGCAGCCAAGAACGAAATTCCGGAAACACCATATATTTT
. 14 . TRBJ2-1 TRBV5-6 CASSGGLRMNEQFF TGTGCCAGCAGCGGGGGCTTACGCATGAATGAGCAGTTCTTC
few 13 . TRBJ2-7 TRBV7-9 CASSLVVRDEQYF TGTGCCAGCAGCTTAGTTGTACGCGACGAGCAGTACTTC
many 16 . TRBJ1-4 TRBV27 CASSLRPRRTNEKLFF TGTGCCAGCAGCTTAAGGCCGCGGAGGACGAATGAAAAACTGTTTTTT
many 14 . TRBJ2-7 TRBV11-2 CASSLVRGSDEQYF TGTGCCAGCAGTCTCGTGAGGGGGTCAGATGAGCAGTACTTC
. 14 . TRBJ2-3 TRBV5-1 CASMLGESTDTQYF TGCGCCAGCATGCTCGGGGAGAGCACAGATACGCAGTATTTT
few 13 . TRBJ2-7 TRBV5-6 CASSLQVDYEQYF TGTGCCAGCAGCTTGCAAGTGGACTACGAGCAGTACTTC
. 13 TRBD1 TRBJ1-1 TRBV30 CAWLGQGITEAFF TGTGCCTGGTTAGGACAGGGCATCACTGAAGCTTTCTTT
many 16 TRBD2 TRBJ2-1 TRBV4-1 CASSRLPAGRYNEQFF TGCGCCAGCAGCCGCCTCCCAGCGGGACGCTACAATGAGCAGTTCTTC
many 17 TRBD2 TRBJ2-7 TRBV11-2 CASSFPSGGDMTYEQYF TGTGCCAGCAGCTTCCCATCGGGGGGGGACATGACCTACGAGCAGTACTTC
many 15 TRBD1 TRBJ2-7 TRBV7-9 CASSFRQGSSYEQYF TGTGCCAGCAGCTTCCGACAGGGGTCCTCCTACGAGCAGTACTTC
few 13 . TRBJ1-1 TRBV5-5 CASSLERYTEAFF TGTGCCAGCAGCTTGGAGAGATACACTGAAGCTTTCTTT
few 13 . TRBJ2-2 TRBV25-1 CASPGPLGGELFF TGTGCCAGCCCTGGTCCATTGGGCGGGGAGCTGTTTTTT
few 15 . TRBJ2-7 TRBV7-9 CATRGVEGATYEQYF TGTGCCACCCGGGGGGTGGAGGGGGCGACCTACGAGCAGTACTTC
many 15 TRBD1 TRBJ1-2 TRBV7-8 CASSSPMDRDHGYTF TGTGCCAGCAGCTCGCCGATGGACAGGGACCATGGCTACACCTTC
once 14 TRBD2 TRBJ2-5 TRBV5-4 CASHRSGVWETQYF TGTGCCAGCCACCGGAGCGGGGTATGGGAGACCCAGTACTTC
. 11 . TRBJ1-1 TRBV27 CASTQGSEAFF TGTGCCAGCACCCAGGGGTCTGAAGCTTTCTTT
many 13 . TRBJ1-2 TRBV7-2 CASSSPEDYGYTF TGTGCCAGCAGCTCCCCGGAGGACTATGGCTACACCTTC
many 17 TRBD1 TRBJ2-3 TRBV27 CASSLSATGAITDTQYF TGTGCCAGCAGTTTATCGGCTACAGGGGCCATCACAGATACGCAGTATTTT
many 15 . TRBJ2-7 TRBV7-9 CASSGSDSPSYEQYF TGTGCCAGCAGCGGCTCGGACAGCCCCTCCTACGAGCAGTACTTC
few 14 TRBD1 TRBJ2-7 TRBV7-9 CASSLQDRNHEQYF TGTGCCAGCAGCTTACAGGACAGGAACCACGAGCAGTACTTC
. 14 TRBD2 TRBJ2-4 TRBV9 CASSTSSGGYIQYF TGTGCCAGCAGCACCTCTAGCGGGGGGTACATTCAGTACTTC